This T cell receptor beta chain came from a study of T cells in localized non-small cell lung cancer. Whole-study results and caveats: Only one tumor region went through sequencing, so heterogeneity may still be there.

The assay was immunoSEQ multiplex PCR, and TCRdb's table has in-frame clones only and misses some. In the table there are 20,000 to 25,000 clones, around 85% of which are singletons. CDR3 size: 15 residues. The germline V gene has CDR1 SGHTA and CDR2 FQGNSA. Unmatched junction bases numbered 7, after V lost 5 bases and J lost 0 bases. On this clone: Its antigen is unidentified.

The source was peripheral blood, collected before any cancer treatment. V usage is TRBV7-2 and J usage is TRBJ2-7; 7 bases fit TRBD1. The receptor's source is a man between 40 and 70 years old with stage I lung adenocarcinoma. CDR3 amino acids: CASSNRGGPSYEQYF. CDR3 sequence (DNA): TGTGCCAGCAGCAACAGGGGCGGCCCCTCCTACGAGCAGTACTTC.